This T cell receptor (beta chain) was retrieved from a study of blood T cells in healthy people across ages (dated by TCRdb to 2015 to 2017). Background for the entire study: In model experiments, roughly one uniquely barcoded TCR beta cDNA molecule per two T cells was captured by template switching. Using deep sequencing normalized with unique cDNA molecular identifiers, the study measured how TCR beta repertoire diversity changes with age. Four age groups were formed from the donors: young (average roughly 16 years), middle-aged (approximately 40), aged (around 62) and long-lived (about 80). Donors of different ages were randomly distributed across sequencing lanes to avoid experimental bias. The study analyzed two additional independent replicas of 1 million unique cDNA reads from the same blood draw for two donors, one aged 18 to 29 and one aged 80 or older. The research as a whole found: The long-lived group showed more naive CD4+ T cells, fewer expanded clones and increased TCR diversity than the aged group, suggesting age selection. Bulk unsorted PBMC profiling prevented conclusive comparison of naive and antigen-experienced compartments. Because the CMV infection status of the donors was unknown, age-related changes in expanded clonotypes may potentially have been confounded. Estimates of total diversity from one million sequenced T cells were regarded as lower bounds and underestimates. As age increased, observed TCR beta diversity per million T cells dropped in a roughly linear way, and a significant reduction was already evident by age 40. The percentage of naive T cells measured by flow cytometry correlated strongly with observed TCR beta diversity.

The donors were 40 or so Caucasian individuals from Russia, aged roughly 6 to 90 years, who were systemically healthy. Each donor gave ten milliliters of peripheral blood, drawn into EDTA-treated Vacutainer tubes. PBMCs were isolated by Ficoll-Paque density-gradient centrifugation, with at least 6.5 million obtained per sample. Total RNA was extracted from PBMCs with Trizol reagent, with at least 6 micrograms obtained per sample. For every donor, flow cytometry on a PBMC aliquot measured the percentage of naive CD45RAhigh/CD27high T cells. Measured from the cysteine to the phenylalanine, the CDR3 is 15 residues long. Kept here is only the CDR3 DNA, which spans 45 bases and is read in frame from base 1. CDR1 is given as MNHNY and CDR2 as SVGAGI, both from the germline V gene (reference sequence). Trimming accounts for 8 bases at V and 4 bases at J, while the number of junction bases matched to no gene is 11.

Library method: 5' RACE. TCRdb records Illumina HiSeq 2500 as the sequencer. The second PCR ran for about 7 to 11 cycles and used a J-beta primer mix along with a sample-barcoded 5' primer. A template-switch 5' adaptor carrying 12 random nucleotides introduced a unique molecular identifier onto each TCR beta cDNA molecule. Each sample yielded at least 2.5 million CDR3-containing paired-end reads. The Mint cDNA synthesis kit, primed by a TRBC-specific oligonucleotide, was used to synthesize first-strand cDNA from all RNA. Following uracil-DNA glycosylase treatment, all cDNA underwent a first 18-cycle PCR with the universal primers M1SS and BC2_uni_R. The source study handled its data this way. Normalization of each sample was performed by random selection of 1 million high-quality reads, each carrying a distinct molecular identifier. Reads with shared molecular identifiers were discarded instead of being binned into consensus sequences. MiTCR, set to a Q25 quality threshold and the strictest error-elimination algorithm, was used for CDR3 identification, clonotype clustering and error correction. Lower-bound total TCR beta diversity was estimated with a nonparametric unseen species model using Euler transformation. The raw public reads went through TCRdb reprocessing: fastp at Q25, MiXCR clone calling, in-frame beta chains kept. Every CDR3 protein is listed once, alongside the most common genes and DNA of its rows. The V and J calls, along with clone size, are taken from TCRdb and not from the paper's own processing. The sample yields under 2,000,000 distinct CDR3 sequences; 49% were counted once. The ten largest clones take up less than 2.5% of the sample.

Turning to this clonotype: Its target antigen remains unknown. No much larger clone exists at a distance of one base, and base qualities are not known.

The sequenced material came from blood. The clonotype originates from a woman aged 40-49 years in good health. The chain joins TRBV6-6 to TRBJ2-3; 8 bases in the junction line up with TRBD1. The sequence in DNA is TGTGCCAGCGACCTGACAGGGGAGGCCGCAGATACGCAGTATTTT. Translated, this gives CASDLTGEAADTQYF.